This note documents a single T cell receptor (beta chain) sequence. The antigen is not known. Mismatch with germline at one junction end may stem from a read error. Germline CDR1 SGHVS, CDR2 FQNEAQ. The CDR3 extends over 18 amino acids. These data are taken from a study of identical twins. TCRdb passed the 5' RACE reads through MiXCR, listing each CDR3 protein once. This table holds fewer than 650,000 distinct CDR3 sequences, around 9.6% found once. Study-wide results and caveats: Fewer insertions marked abundant cord blood beta clonotypes; young adult naive trended weakly, memory not at all. Partly confounded zero-insertion analyses could result from invariant MAIT and iNKT cells.

Everyone who donated was a healthy Caucasian. The sample was also reused in another study, on yellow fever vaccine responses in identical twins.

Sequenced: PBMCs. The TCR sequence derives from a woman aged 18-30 years in good health. The genes are TRBV7-8 and TRBJ2-2, with 10 bases identical to TRBD2. In DNA, the CDR3 is TGTGCCGGCAGCCCAACGCGACTAGCGGGCCCTAACACCGGGGAGCTGTTTTTT. This gives the protein CAGSPTRLAGPNTGELFF. The whole variable domain, remainder taken from reference TRBV7-8 and TRBJ2-2, is GAGVSQSPRYKVAKRGQDVALRCDPISGHVSLFWYQQALGQGPEFLTYFQNEAQLDKSGLPSDRFFAERPEGSVSTLKIQRTQQEDSAVYLCAGSPTRLAGPNTGELFFGEGSRLTVL.